This T cell receptor beta chain was documented in a study of blood T cell repertoires in COVID-19. Assignments of participants to cohorts depended upon their own reported clinical history. The V gene end was trimmed by 4 bases and the J gene end by 3 bases; junction bases not matched to a gene: 7. CDR1 SGDLS and CDR2 YYNGEE come from the germline V gene. This CDR3 is 14 amino acids long. Sequencing was performed with immunoSEQ multiplex PCR; in TCRdb, only in-frame clones are kept and a portion is missing. Of over 250,000 clones listed, more than 85% are singletons. The sequence was obtained from a middle-aged man who had recovered from COVID-19. This chain connects TRBV9 to TRBJ2-7; 7 bases align to TRBD1. Sequencing input: PBMCs or T cells enriched from blood (not recorded which). CDR3 protein: CASSPGQSLYEQYF. Written as DNA, the CDR3 is TGTGCCAGCAGCCCGGGACAGAGTCTCTACGAGCAGTACTTC.